The 24 T cell receptor beta chains in this list originate from one sample, sequenced in a study of monozygotic twins with inflammatory bowel disease. TCRdb re-analyzed the 5' RACE reads; it lists each CDR3 protein once, without DNA. In total, the table holds some 150,000 distinct CDR3 sequences. What was sequenced was blood. Every receptor here comes from a human donor with ulcerative colitis or Crohn's disease, or a healthy co-twin of an affected twin (not recorded which).

V usage is TRBV24-1 and J usage is TRBJ1-2. The CDR3 is 11 amino acids. CDR1 KGHDR and CDR2 SFDVKD come from the germline V gene. The CDR3 loop is CATSVGCGYTF.

The V gene is TRBV29-1, the J gene TRBJ2-1; TCRdb proposes TRBD1, but this gene call is untestable without DNA. This CDR3 contains 14 residues. Germline CDR1 and CDR2: SQVTM and ANQGSEA. The CDR3 sequence: CSVGQGLSYNEQFF.

This sequence joins TRBV28 and TRBJ2-1. This CDR3 comprises 13 residues. Germline values: CDR1 MDHEN, CDR2 SYDVKM. The chain's CDR3 is CASSLWSYNEQFF.

The V call is TRBV5-1, the J call TRBJ2-1; the TCRdb call, TRBD1, lacks DNA for checking. Germline CDR1 reads SGHRS; CDR2 reads YFSETQ. This CDR3 has 16 amino acids. The CDR3 is CASRVLAGVSYNEQFF.

The rearrangement uses TRBV7-9 and TRBJ2-2; TCRdb selects TRBD1, and the lack of DNA leaves this call unchecked. Germline V CDR1 and CDR2: SEHNR, FQNEAQ (reference sequence). There are 14 residues in the CDR3. The chain's CDR3 is CASSHGTVPGELFF.

The chain is built from TRBV5-1 and TRBJ2-3; TCRdb's assignment of TRBD1 cannot be checked, as there is no DNA. CDR1 and CDR2 (germline): SGHRS, YFSETQ. The CDR3 totals 16 residues. The CDR3: CASSLDGQGVLDTQYF.

This rearrangement joins TRBV7-2 to TRBJ1-5; no DNA is available, so the TRBD1 call from TCRdb remains unchecked. Germline V CDR1 and CDR2: SGHTA, FQGNSA. The CDR3 loop spans 14 amino acids. This CDR3 is CASSLDRAAEPQHF.

The rearrangement uses TRBV10-3 and TRBJ1-5; TCRdb's assignment of TRBD1 cannot be checked, as there is no DNA. Germline V gene sequence: CDR1 ENHRY, CDR2 SYGVKD. The CDR3 extends over 15 amino acids. The CDR3 region is CAISPWPVGNQPQHF.

The rearrangement joins TRBV12-3 or TRBV12-4 to TRBJ1-5; the D call from TCRdb, TRBD1, cannot be confirmed without DNA. There are 15 residues in the CDR3. The CDR3 spells CASSSSDKSNQPQHF.

The chain has TRBV5-6 and TRBJ2-3; TCRdb gives TRBD2 as the D gene, but with no DNA this cannot be confirmed. Germline V gene lookup returns CDR1 SGHDT and CDR2 YYEEEE. CDR3 size: 16 residues. The CDR3 sequence is CASSLRLVRWTDTQYF.

The rearrangement joins TRBV6-5 to TRBJ1-6; as DNA is missing, the TRBD1 call by TCRdb cannot be tested. Germline V CDR1 and CDR2: MNHEY, SVGAGI. There are 16 residues in the CDR3. This chain's CDR3 is CASSYLTGTGGSPLHF.

V and J are TRBV19 and TRBJ2-7; TCRdb outputs TRBD2, but without DNA this stays unchecked. Looked up from germline, CDR1 is LNHDA and CDR2 is SQIVND (reference sequence). This CDR3 is built from 15 residues. CDR3 in amino acids: CASSPRLKGSYEQYF. The whole variable domain, filled in from reference TRBV19 and TRBJ2-7, reads DGGITQSPKYLFRKEGQNVTLSCEQNLNHDAMYWYRQDPGQGLRLIYYSQIVNDFQKGDIAEGYSVSREKKESFPLTVTSAQKNPTAFYLCASSPRLKGSYEQYFGPGTRLTVT.

The rearrangement uses TRBV20-1 and TRBJ1-5; the TCRdb D gene call, TRBD1, has no DNA to confirm it. Germline V gene data show CDR1 as DFQATT and CDR2 as SNEGSKA (reference sequence). CDR3 length: 16 residues. The CDR3: CSARQGGGRDVEPQHF.

The chain couples TRBV20-1 to TRBJ2-5. The germline V gene has CDR1 DFQATT and CDR2 SNEGSKA (reference sequence). The CDR3 runs to 13 residues. CDR3: CSAREAVQETQYF.

The CDR3 region is CASSLNGQGAGNEQFF. The rearrangement links TRBV5-1 to TRBJ2-1; TCRdb picks TRBD1, but there is no DNA to check that call. The CDR3 has 16 amino acids. Germline CDR1 is SGHRS and CDR2 is YFSETQ.

The chain links TRBV20-1 to TRBJ2-2; the TRBD1 assignment by TCRdb is unverifiable without DNA. This CDR3 contains 14 residues. Germline lookup yields CDR1 DFQATT and CDR2 SNEGSKA (reference sequence). The CDR3 loop is CSVPGGHNTGELFF.

This sequence joins TRBV20-1 and TRBJ2-7; TCRdb returns TRBD2, unconfirmable since there is no DNA. CDR3 size: 15 residues. Germline values: CDR1 DFQATT, CDR2 SNEGSKA (reference sequence). The CDR3 protein is CSATQLAGGSYEQYF.

The genes are TRBV15 and TRBJ2-5; TCRdb indicates TRBD1, and absent DNA this call remains unverified. This CDR3 has 16 residues. The germline gives CDR1 LNHNV, CDR2 YYDKDF (reference sequence). CDR3 sequence: CATSSGGGEGEETQYF.

The chain employs TRBV7-8 and TRBJ2-7; TCRdb lists TRBD2, though no DNA is available to test this call. CDR1 is SGHVS and CDR2 is FQNEAQ in the germline V gene. CDR3 length equals 18 residues. The CDR3 protein is CASSLTSGRALRSYEQYF. The full variable domain, with the rest looked up from reference TRBV7-8 and TRBJ2-7, is GAGVSQSPRYKVAKRGQDVALRCDPISGHVSLFWYQQALGQGPEFLTYFQNEAQLDKSGLPSDRFFAERPEGSVSTLKIQRTQQEDSAVYLCASSLTSGRALRSYEQYFGPGTRLTVT.

This chain connects TRBV12-3 or TRBV12-4 to TRBJ1-3. CDR3 length equals 12 residues. CDR3 amino acids: CASTLADNTIYF.

This CDR3 is CASSQDRAGSSYNEQFF. The V and J genes are TRBV3-1 and TRBJ2-1; the TRBD2 assignment by TCRdb is unverifiable without DNA. Germline V gene lookup returns CDR1 LGHDT and CDR2 YNNKEL (reference sequence). The CDR3 is 17 amino acids.

The chain uses TRBV28 and TRBJ2-7; absent DNA, TCRdb's TRBD1 call cannot be checked. Germline-derived CDR1 and CDR2 are MDHEN and SYDVKM. The CDR3 has 15 residues. The CDR3 sequence: CASSLKATGGYEQYF.

The chain combines TRBV18 with TRBJ2-7; TCRdb returns TRBD1, unconfirmable since there is no DNA. Looked up from germline, CDR1 is KGHSH and CDR2 is LQKENI. The CDR3 spans 16 residues. CDR3 sequence: CASSPTGAGVPYEQYF.

The chain joins TRBV12-3 or TRBV12-4 to TRBJ2-7; TCRdb designates TRBD2, a call that cannot be tested without DNA. The CDR3 loop spans 15 amino acids. CDR3 sequence reads: CASSRSGSPSYEQYF.